The T cell receptor (beta chain) described here comes from a study of OX40 agonist ivuxolimab in advanced cancers. Study details: Patients in dose escalation had liver, melanoma, kidney or head and neck cancers. Findings of the study overall: Among T cells, CD8+ cells averaged more expanded clones than CD4+ cells. Those patients achieving a partial response at 0.1-3.0 mg/kg showed among the lowest clonal expansion.

Only in-frame clones appear in the TCRdb table, and some are missing; sequencing was by immunoSEQ multiplex PCR. In the table there are roughly 70,000 clones, 88% of which are singletons. Germline V lookup: CDR1 SGHRS, CDR2 YFSETQ. Trimming took off 6 bases at V and 4 bases at J, with 14 bases between the two ends. The length of the CDR3 is 14 residues. In regard to this clone: The antigen remains unidentified.

This receptor was taken from an adult with an advanced solid tumor such as melanoma, head and neck, liver or kidney cancer. The gene calls are TRBV5-1 and TRBJ2-1; tentatively, D is TRBD1 (5 bases). The source was CD4+ or CD8+ T cells sorted from blood, collected in a trial of the OX40 agonist ivuxolimab. Written as DNA, the CDR3 is TGCGCCAGCACCCTAATAGGGGTTTACAATGAGCAGTTCTTC. This gives the protein CASTLIGVYNEQFF.